These T cell receptor beta chains were read from a single sample in a study of CD8 T cells in Susac syndrome. MiXCR, applied by TCRdb to the immunoSEQ multiplex PCR reads, yields one record per CDR3 protein. The profile shows under 200,000 distinct CDR3 sequences, approximately 95% of them singletons. The sequenced material came from CD8+ T cells from PBMCs. The receptor source for this set is a human donor with multiple sclerosis. Each CDR3 is given with its conserved first and last residue. A D gene is named only where the DNA matches it firmly. Size tells how often a clone was seen (once, few, many) or the class of an expanded clone, and some rows leave it out.

size	J	D	V	DNA	CDR3
-	TRBJ2-7	-	TRBV2	TGTGCCATGAATGGGGACCCCTACGAGCAGTACTTC	CAMNGDPYEQYF
-	TRBJ2-1	TRBD2	TRBV5-1	TGCGCCAGCAGCTTGGCCAGTCCTAGCGGCTACAATGAGCAGTTCTTC	CASSLASPSGYNEQFF
-	TRBJ1-1	-	TRBV12-3/TRBV12-4	TGTGCCAGCAGTTTGCTGGGCTCCACTGAAGCTTTCTTT	CASSLLGSTEAFF
-	TRBJ1-2	-	TRBV30	TGTGCCTGGAGTGTCGGGCCTCTGCGTGGCTACACCTTC	CAWSVGPLRGYTF
-	TRBJ2-1	TRBD2	TRBV7-9	TGTGCCAGCAGCCCCGGGGGGGGTGATGAGCAGTTCTTC	CASSPGGGDEQFF
-	TRBJ2-1	-	TRBV29-1	TGCAGCGTTACCGAGGGTAGCAATGAGCAGTTCTTC	CSVTEGSNEQFF
-	TRBJ1-5	-	TRBV29-1	TGCAGCGTGGGGGCGGTCGGCAATCAGCCCCAGCATTTT	CSVGAVGNQPQHF
-	TRBJ1-2	-	TRBV4-1	TGCGCCAGCAGCCAAGTCGGGACACGCTATGGCTACACCTTC	CASSQVGTRYGYTF
-	TRBJ2-7	TRBD1	TRBV4-2	TGTGCCAGCAGCATAGGACAGGGTAAGGACGAGCAGTACTTC	CASSIGQGKDEQYF
-	TRBJ1-1	-	TRBV3-1	TGTGCCAGCAGCCAAGGGCAACAGGTGAACACTGAAGCTTTCTTT	CASSQGQQVNTEAFF
-	TRBJ2-1	TRBD2	TRBV19	TGTGCCAGTAGCCCGGGGGGTCATAGTGAGCAGTTCTTC	CASSPGGHSEQFF
-	TRBJ2-2	-	TRBV30	TGTGCCTGGAGTATAGGGGGTCCGGAGCTGTTTTTT	CAWSIGGPELFF
-	TRBJ2-5	-	TRBV3-1	TGTGCCAGCAGCCAAGACGGGGTTCGGGGGCCCCTCCAAGAGACCCAGTACTTC	CASSQDGVRGPLQETQYF
-	TRBJ1-2	-	TRBV27	TGTGCCAGCCGAGCGGAGGGCTATGGCTACACCTTC	CASRAEGYGYTF
-	TRBJ1-2	TRBD1	TRBV7-9	TGTGCCAGCAGCGCCCGACAGGGAGGGCACTATGGCTACACCTTC	CASSARQGGHYGYTF
-	TRBJ2-1	-	TRBV5-1	TGCGCCAGCAGCCGTGTTGGGATATCGGTCTCCTACAATGAGCAGTTCTTC	CASSRVGISVSYNEQFF
-	TRBJ1-3	-	TRBV27	TGTGCCAGCAGCCCCAGCAGGTCTGGAAACACCATATATTTT	CASSPSRSGNTIYF
once	TRBJ2-3	TRBD1	TRBV29-1	TGCAGCGTTGTACCAGGGGGTTCAGATACGCAGTATTTT	CSVVPGGSDTQYF
-	TRBJ2-5	TRBD2	TRBV29-1	TGCAGCGTTTGGGGGGGCCAAGAGACCCAGTACTTC	CSVWGGQETQYF
-	TRBJ2-2	TRBD2	TRBV27	TGTGCCAGCAGTTTCGCTCTAGCGGGGAACACCGGGGAGCTGTTTTTT	CASSFALAGNTGELFF
-	TRBJ2-5	-	TRBV7-6	TGTGCCAGCAGCACCCGACTGGAAGAGACCCAGTACTTC	CASSTRLEETQYF
-	TRBJ2-1	-	TRBV7-9	TGTGCCAGCGGACGGTGGAATGAGCAGTTCTTC	CASGRWNEQFF
once	TRBJ2-1	-	TRBV15	TGTGCCACCAGCAGTGGCCGGGGCTCCTACAATGAGCAGTTCTTC	CATSSGRGSYNEQFF
once	TRBJ1-1	-	TRBV29-1	TGCAGCGTTGAAGATGGGCAGAACACTGAAGCTTTCTTT	CSVEDGQNTEAFF
-	TRBJ1-1	TRBD1	TRBV3-1	TGTGCCAGCAGCCAGCTGGACAGGGTGACTGAAGCTTTCTTT	CASSQLDRVTEAFF
-	TRBJ2-5	-	TRBV5-6	TGTGCCAGCAGCCACTCAACAGGCCAAGAGACCCAGTACTTC	CASSHSTGQETQYF
-	TRBJ1-1	-	TRBV6-5	TGTGCCAGCAGTTATTCGGGCGGCACTGAAGCTTTCTTT	CASSYSGGTEAFF
-	TRBJ2-6	TRBD1	TRBV9	TGTGCCAGCAGCGTGACAGGGGCCTCTGGGGCCAACGTCCTGACTTTC	CASSVTGASGANVLTF
-	TRBJ1-2	-	TRBV6-1	TGTGCCAGCGCGTCGGTATCGGGGATTGATGGCTACACCTTC	CASASVSGIDGYTF
-	TRBJ2-5	TRBD2	TRBV29-1	TGCAGCGTTGAAGACGGACTAGCGGCGAAAGAGACCCAGTACTTC	CSVEDGLAAKETQYF
-	TRBJ1-1	-	TRBV16	TGTGCCAGCAGCCAATCTCCCTTCATTGAAGCTTTCTTT	CASSQSPFIEAFF
-	TRBJ2-7	TRBD2	TRBV6-1	TGTGCCAGCAGCCGGACTAGCGGGAGACATGACGAGCAGTACTTC	CASSRTSGRHDEQYF
-	TRBJ1-2	-	TRBV6-4	TGTGCCAGCAGTGACTCCTCGGGCAGCTCCTATGGCTACACCTTC	CASSDSSGSSYGYTF
-	TRBJ1-1	-	TRBV12-3/TRBV12-4	TGTGCCAGCAGTTGGGACCTACCTGAAGCTTTCTTT	CASSWDLPEAFF
once	TRBJ2-6	-	TRBV2	TGTGCCAGCTGGGGCCCCACCTCTGGGGCCAACGTCCTGACTTTC	CASWGPTSGANVLTF
-	TRBJ1-2	-	TRBV20-1	TGCAGTGCTAGAGATCTGTGGAGGGGCGAGGCTAACTATGGCTACACCTTC	CSARDLWRGEANYGYTF
-	TRBJ2-1	-	TRBV2	TGTGCCTCCCGGGACATTTCCTACAATGAGCAGTTCTTC	CASRDISYNEQFF
-	TRBJ1-4	-	TRBV29-1	TGCAGCGTTGACACTGGTACTCCGGGTCCGGCTAATGAAAAACTGTTTTTT	CSVDTGTPGPANEKLFF
-	TRBJ2-7	-	TRBV7-2	TGTGCCAGCAGCTTATTCCTAGGCTCCGTCGAGCAGTACTTC	CASSLFLGSVEQYF
-	TRBJ2-3	-	TRBV3-1	TGTGCCAGCAGCCAAGAAATAGCGCCTGATACGCAGTATTTT	CASSQEIAPDTQYF
-	TRBJ2-7	-	TRBV15	TGTGCCACCAGCGTACGGGGGTACTCCTACGAGCAGTACTTC	CATSVRGYSYEQYF
-	TRBJ2-1	-	TRBV9	TGTGCCAGCAGCGGAAACAATGAGCAGTTCTTC	CASSGNNEQFF
-	TRBJ2-7	-	TRBV2	TGTGCCAGCAGTGGGACACCAACCTACGAGCAGTACTTC	CASSGTPTYEQYF
-	TRBJ2-7	-	TRBV25-1	TGTGCCAGCAGTGACCCCGGGACAATCCCCTACGAGCAGTACTTC	CASSDPGTIPYEQYF
once	TRBJ2-5	TRBD2	TRBV11-2	TGTGCCAGTCAGGGGCTAGCGGGAGGTCAAGAGACCCAGTACTTC	CASQGLAGGQETQYF
-	TRBJ2-1	-	TRBV3-1	TGTGCCAGCAGCCAAGATAAGACCGCCGATGAGCAGTTCTTC	CASSQDKTADEQFF
-	TRBJ2-7	-	TRBV7-9	TGTGCCAGCAGCTTAAGTCAGAACACTTTGGACTTC	CASSLSQNTLDF
once	TRBJ2-1	-	TRBV9	TGTGCCAGCAGCTCTAGGGGAGAGCAGTTCTTC	CASSSRGEQFF
-	TRBJ2-5	-	TRBV14	TGTGCCAGCAGGCCCCGGGGGAGACAAGAGACCCAGTACTTC	CASRPRGRQETQYF
-	TRBJ2-7	-	TRBV27	TGTGCCAGCAGCCCTACCCTGGCTAGCTCCTACGAGCAGTACTTC	CASSPTLASSYEQYF
-	TRBJ2-3	TRBD2	TRBV6-2/TRBV6-3	TGTGCCAGCAGTTACGGCCTAGCGGACACAGATACGCAGTATTTT	CASSYGLADTDTQYF
-	TRBJ2-3	-	TRBV28	TGTGCCAGCTATAGCACAGATACGCAGTATTTT	CASYSTDTQYF
-	TRBJ1-2	-	TRBV29-1	TGCAGCGTTGCTGACCTCTATGGCTACACCTTC	CSVADLYGYTF
-	TRBJ2-7	TRBD2	TRBV25-1	TGTGCCAGCAGTCTTAATTTTCCGGGACTAGCGGACTCCTACGAGCAGTACTTC	CASSLNFPGLADSYEQYF
-	TRBJ1-5	-	TRBV20-1	TGCAGTGCTGGGGGCGGGGATCAGCCCCAGCATTTT	CSAGGGDQPQHF
-	TRBJ2-7	-	TRBV4-1	TGCGCCAGCAGCCAAGACATTCAGAGGGTGCCCTACGAGCAGTACTTC	CASSQDIQRVPYEQYF
-	TRBJ2-2	-	TRBV29-1	TGCAGCGTCCTGGGGGGGGAGCTGTTTTTT	CSVLGGELFF
-	TRBJ2-7	TRBD1	TRBV27	TGTGCCAGCACGCCGGACAGGGGTTACGAGCAGTACTTC	CASTPDRGYEQYF
-	TRBJ2-4	-	TRBV29-1	TGCAGCGTTATAGGTCTAGCCAAAAACATTCAGTACTTC	CSVIGLAKNIQYF
-	TRBJ2-7	-	TRBV19	TGTGCCAGTAGTATAGGTGGGCTCCCTGACGAGCAGTACTTC	CASSIGGLPDEQYF